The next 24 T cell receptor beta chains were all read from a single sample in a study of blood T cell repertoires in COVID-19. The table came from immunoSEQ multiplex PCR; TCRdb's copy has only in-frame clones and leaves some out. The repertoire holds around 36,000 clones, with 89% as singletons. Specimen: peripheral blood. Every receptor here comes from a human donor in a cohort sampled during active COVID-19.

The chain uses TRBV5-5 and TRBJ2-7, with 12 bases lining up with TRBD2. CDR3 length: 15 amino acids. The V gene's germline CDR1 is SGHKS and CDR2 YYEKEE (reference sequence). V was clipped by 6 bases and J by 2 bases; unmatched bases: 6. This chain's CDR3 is CASKGTSGFPYEQYF. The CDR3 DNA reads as TGTGCCAGCAAAGGGACTAGCGGGTTTCCCTACGAGCAGTACTTC.

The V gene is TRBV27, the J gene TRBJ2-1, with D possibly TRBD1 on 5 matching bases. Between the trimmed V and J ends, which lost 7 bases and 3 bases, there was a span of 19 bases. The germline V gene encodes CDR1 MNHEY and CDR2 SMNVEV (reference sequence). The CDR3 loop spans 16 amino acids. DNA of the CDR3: TGTGCCAGCATTAGGTCCTGGGCAGACAGCTACAATGAGCAGTTCTTC. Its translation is CASIRSWADSYNEQFF.

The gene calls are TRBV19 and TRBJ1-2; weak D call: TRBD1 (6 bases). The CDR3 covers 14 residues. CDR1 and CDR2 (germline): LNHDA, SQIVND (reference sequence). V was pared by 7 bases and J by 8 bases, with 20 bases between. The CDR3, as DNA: TGTGCCAGTAATGGCCCAGGGGCGCTTTTCGGCTACACCTTC. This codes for CASNGPGALFGYTF.

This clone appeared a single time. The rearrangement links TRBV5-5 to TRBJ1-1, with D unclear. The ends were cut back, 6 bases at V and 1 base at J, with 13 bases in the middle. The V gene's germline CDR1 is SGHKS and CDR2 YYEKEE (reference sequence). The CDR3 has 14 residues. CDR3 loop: CASTADIANTEAFF. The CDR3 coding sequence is TGTGCCAGCACCGCTGACATTGCGAACACTGAAGCTTTCTTT.

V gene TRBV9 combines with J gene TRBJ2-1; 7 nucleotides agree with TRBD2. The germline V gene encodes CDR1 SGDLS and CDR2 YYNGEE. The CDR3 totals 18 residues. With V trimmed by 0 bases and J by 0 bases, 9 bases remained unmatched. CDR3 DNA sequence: TGTGCCAGCAGCGTAGCCGCGGCGGGGGTCCCCTCCTACAATGAGCAGTTCTTC. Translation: CASSVAAAGVPSYNEQFF.

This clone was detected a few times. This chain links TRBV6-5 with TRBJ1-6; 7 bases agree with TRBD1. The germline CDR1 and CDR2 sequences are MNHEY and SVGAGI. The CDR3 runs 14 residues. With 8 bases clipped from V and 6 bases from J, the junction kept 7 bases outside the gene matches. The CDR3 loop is CASGGTELNSPLHF. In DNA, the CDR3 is TGTGCCAGCGGAGGGACAGAGCTTAATTCACCCCTCCACTTT.

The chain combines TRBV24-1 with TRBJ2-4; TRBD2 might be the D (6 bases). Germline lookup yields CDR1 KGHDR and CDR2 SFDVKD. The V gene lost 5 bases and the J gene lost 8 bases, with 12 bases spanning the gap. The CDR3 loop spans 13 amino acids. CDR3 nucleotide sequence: TGTGCCACCAGTGCAGGAGGGTCGGACATTCAGTACTTC. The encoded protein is CATSAGGSDIQYF.

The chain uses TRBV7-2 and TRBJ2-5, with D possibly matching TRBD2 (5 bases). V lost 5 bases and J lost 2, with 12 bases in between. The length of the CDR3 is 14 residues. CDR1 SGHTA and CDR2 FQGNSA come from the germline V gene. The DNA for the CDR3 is TGTGCCAGCAGCACCAACTCGGGGCAAGAGACCCAGTACTTC. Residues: CASSTNSGQETQYF.

The CDR3 region has the DNA TGTGCCAGCAGTTACTCCCCTAGCGGCTCCTACAATGAGCAGTTCTTC. It encodes CASSYSPSGSYNEQFF. This chain joins TRBV6-2 or TRBV6-3 and TRBJ2-1, with 7 positions matching TRBD2. The CDR3 loop spans 16 amino acids. Losses at the gene ends were 0 bases for V and 0 bases for J; bases not matched to a gene: 2. CDR1 and CDR2 (germline): MNHEY, SVGEGT.

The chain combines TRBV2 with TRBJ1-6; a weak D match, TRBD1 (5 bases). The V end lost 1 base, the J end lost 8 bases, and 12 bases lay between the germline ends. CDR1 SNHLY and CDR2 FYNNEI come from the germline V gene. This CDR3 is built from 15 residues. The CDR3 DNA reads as TGTGCCAGCAGTGAAGAGACAGCCACTTATTCACCCCTCCACTTT. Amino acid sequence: CASSEETATYSPLHF.

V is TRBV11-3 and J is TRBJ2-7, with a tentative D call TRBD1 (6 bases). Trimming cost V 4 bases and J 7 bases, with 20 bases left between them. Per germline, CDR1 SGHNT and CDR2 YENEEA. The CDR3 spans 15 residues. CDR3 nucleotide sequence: TGTGCCAGCAGCTCTGGACAGACAGATTCGCGGGAGCAGTACTTC. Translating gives CASSSGQTDSREQYF. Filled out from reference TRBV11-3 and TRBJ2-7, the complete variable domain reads EAGVVQSPRYKIIEKKQPVAFWCNPISGHNTLYWYLQNLGQGPELLIRYENEEAVDDSQLPKDRFSAERLKGVDSTLKIQPAELGDSAVYLCASSSGQTDSREQYFGPGTRLTVT.

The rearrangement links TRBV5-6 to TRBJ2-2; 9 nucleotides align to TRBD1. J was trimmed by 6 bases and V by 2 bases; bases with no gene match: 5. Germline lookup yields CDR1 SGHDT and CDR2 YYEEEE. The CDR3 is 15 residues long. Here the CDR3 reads CASSFGTGIAGELFF. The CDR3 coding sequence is TGTGCCAGCAGCTTCGGGACAGGGATCGCCGGGGAGCTGTTTTTT. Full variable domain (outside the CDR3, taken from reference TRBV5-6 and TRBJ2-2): DAGVTQSPTHLIKTRGQQVTLRCSPKSGHDTVSWYQQALGQGPQFIFQYYEEEERQRGNFPDRFSGHQFPNYSSELNVNALLLGDSALYLCASSFGTGIAGELFFGEGSRLTVL.

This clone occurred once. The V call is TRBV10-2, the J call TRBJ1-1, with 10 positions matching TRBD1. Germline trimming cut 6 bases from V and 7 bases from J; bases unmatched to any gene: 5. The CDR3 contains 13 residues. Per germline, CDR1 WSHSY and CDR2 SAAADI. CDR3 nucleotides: TGCGCCAGCAGGAGGACAGGGGGTTTTGAAGCTTTCTTT. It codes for CASRRTGGFEAFF.

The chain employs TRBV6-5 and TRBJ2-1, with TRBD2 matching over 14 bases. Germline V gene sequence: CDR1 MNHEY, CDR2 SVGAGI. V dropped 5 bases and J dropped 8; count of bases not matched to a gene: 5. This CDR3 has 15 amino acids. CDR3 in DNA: TGTGCCAGCAGTACGGGACTAGCGGGAGTGTATGAGCAGTTCTTC. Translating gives CASSTGLAGVYEQFF.

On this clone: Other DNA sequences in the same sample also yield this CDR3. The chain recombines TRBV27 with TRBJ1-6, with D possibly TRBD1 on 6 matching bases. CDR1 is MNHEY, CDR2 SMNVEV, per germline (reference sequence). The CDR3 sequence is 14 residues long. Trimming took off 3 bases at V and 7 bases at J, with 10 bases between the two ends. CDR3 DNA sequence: TGTGCCAGCAGTTTGTACAGGGACAATTCACCCCTCCACTTT. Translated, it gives CASSLYRDNSPLHF.

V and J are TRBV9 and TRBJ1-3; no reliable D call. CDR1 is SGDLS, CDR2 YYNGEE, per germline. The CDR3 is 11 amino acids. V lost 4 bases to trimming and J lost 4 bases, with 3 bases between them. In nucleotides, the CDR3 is TGTGCCAGCAGCCAGGGAAACACCATATATTTT. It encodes CASSQGNTIYF.

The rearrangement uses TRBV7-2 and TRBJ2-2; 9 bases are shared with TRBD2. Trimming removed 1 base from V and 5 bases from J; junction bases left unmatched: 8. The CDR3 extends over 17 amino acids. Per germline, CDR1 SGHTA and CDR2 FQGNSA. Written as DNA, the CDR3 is TGTGCCAGCAGCTTAGGAGGCGGGAGGGCCGTAACCGGGGAGCTGTTTTTT. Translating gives CASSLGGGRAVTGELFF.

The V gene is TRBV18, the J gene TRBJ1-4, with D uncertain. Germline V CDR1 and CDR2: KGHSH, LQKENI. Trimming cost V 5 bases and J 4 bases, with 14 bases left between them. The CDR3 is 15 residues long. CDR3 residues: CASSTEVSVNEKLFF. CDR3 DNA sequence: TGTGCCAGCTCAACGGAGGTTTCCGTTAATGAAAAACTGTTTTTT.

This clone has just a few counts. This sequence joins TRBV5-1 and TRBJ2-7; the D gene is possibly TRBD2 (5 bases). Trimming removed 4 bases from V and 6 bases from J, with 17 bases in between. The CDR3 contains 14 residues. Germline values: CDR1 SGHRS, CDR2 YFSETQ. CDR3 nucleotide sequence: TGCGCCAGCAGCCCGGTCCTAGCCGTCTCCGAGCAGTACTTC. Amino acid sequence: CASSPVLAVSEQYF.

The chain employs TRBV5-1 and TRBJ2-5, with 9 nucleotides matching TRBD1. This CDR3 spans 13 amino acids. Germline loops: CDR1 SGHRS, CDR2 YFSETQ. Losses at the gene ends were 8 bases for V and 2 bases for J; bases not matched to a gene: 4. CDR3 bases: TGCGCCAGTTCCGGGACAGGGCAAGAGACCCAGTACTTC. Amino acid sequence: CASSGTGQETQYF.

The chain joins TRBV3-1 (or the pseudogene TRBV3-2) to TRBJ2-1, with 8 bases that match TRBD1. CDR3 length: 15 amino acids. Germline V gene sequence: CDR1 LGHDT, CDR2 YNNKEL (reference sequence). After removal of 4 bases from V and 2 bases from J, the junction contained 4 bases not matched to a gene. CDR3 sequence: CASSLGQGTYNEQFF. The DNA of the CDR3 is TGTGCCAGCAGCCTTGGACAGGGCACCTACAATGAGCAGTTCTTC.

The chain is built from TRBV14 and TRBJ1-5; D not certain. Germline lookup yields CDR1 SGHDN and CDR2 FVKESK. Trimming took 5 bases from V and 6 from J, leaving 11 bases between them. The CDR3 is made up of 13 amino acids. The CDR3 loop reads CASSWFAGQPQHF. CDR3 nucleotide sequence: TGTGCCAGCAGCTGGTTCGCAGGTCAGCCCCAGCATTTT.

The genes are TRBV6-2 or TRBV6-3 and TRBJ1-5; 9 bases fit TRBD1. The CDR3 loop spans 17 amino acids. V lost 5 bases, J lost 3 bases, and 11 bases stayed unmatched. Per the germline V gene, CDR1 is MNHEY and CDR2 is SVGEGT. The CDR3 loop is CASSIGPGTGFNQPQHF. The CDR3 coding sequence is TGTGCCAGCAGTATCGGGCCGGGGACAGGGTTCAATCAGCCCCAGCATTTT.

The CDR3 DNA follows: TGTGCCAGCAGCCCCGGGACAGGGGGCGCACAGGGAGGCTACACCTTC. It codes for CASSPGTGGAQGGYTF. The chain links TRBV5-6 to TRBJ1-2, with TRBD1 identical over 12 bases. CDR1 and CDR2 (germline): SGHDT, YYEEEE. V dropped 4 bases and J dropped 8; count of bases not matched to a gene: 12. The CDR3 sequence is 16 residues long.